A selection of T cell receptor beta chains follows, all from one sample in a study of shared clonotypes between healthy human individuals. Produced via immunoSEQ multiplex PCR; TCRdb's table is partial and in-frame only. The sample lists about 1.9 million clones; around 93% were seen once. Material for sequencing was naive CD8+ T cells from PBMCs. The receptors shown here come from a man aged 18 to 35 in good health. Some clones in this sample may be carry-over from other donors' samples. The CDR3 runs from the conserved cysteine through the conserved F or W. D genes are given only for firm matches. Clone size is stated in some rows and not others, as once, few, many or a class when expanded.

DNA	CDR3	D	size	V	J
TGTGCCAGCAGCTTTGGGACAGGGACCTACGAGCAGTACTTC	CASSFGTGTYEQYF	TRBD1	once	TRBV5-5	TRBJ2-7
TGCAGCGTTGAAGGCGTCGGGACGGATATCTACGAGCAGTACTTC	CSVEGVGTDIYEQYF	.	.	TRBV29-1	TRBJ2-7
TGTGCCAGCAGTTGGGGAGGGACCTACAATGAGCAGTTCTTC	CASSWGGTYNEQFF	TRBD2	once	TRBV28	TRBJ2-1
TGTGCCAGCAGTTTCCCGGACAGGGAGGGCCCCTACGAGCAGTACTTC	CASSFPDREGPYEQYF	.	.	TRBV28	TRBJ2-7
TGTGCCAGCAGCTTTCAGGGGAATGAGCAGTTCTTC	CASSFQGNEQFF	.	few	TRBV7-9	TRBJ2-1
TGCAGCGCCAGGACAGGACGCTACGAGCAGTACTTC	CSARTGRYEQYF	TRBD1	.	TRBV29-1	TRBJ2-7
TGTGCCTGGGCCGTAGCCGGGGAGCTGTTTTTT	CAWAVAGELFF	.	.	TRBV30	TRBJ2-2
TGTGCCAGCAGTTACGACGGGGAGCTGTTTTTT	CASSYDGELFF	.	.	TRBV6-5	TRBJ2-2
TGTGCCAGCAGCTTGCCCACGAACACCGGGGAGCTGTTTTTT	CASSLPTNTGELFF	.	.	TRBV5-4	TRBJ2-2
TGTGCCAGCAGTTTTCCTCGGTCCCCAACGGACGAGCAGTACTTC	CASSFPRSPTDEQYF	.	.	TRBV5-5	TRBJ2-7
TGTGCCAGCAGCGGAGATCCGGGACTAGCGGGAGGTTGGCCAGATACGCAGTATTTT	CASSGDPGLAGGWPDTQYF	TRBD2	.	TRBV9	TRBJ2-3
TGTGCCAGCAGCTTAGCTGGGCAGAACTCCTACGAGCAGTACTTC	CASSLAGQNSYEQYF	.	.	TRBV7-9	TRBJ2-7
TGTGCCAGCAGCGTAGGTGGGGGCATCCTGGCGGACACTGAAGCTTTCTTT	CASSVGGGILADTEAFF	.	.	TRBV9	TRBJ1-1
TGTGCCAGCAGTCCCCCCGCGGGGCTCCGGGACAGTTTCTCCCGCTATGGCTACACCTTC	CASSPPAGLRDSFSRYGYTF	TRBD1	.	TRBV28	TRBJ1-2
TGTGCCAGTAGTATACTAGCGGGAGGGCCTCAAGAGACCCAGTACTTC	CASSILAGGPQETQYF	TRBD2	.	TRBV19	TRBJ2-5
TGTGCCAGTATTTCGGGACAGGGGGAAGCTTTCTTT	CASISGQGEAFF	TRBD1	.	TRBV19	TRBJ1-1
TGTGCCAGCAGTCGACCGGGACACACAGATACGCAGTATTTT	CASSRPGHTDTQYF	.	.	TRBV28	TRBJ2-3
TGTGCCAGCAGTTTGGCCGGTCTGGCCGGGGAGCTGTTTTTT	CASSLAGLAGELFF	.	.	TRBV27	TRBJ2-2
TGTGCCAGCAGCTTAGGGACGAAGGGATCCAATGAGCAGTTCTTC	CASSLGTKGSNEQFF	.	.	TRBV7-3	TRBJ2-1
TGTGCCAGCAGTCAGAGACAGGGGGTGGAAAAACTGTTTTTT	CASSQRQGVEKLFF	TRBD1	.	TRBV27	TRBJ1-4
TGCGCCAGCGGCAGGGTACAGGGGGCCCCCTACGAGCAGTACTTC	CASGRVQGAPYEQYF	TRBD1	.	TRBV23-1	TRBJ2-7
TGCGCCAGCAGCGAGGACAGGGGGCCCCCGATTGAGACCCAGTACTTC	CASSEDRGPPIETQYF	TRBD1	.	TRBV5-1	TRBJ2-5
TGTGCCAGCAGCTTGGGTGGGCAGGGGACAGATACGCAGTATTTT	CASSLGGQGTDTQYF	.	once	TRBV7-2	TRBJ2-3
TGTGCCAGCAGCCACCTACCAGCAGAGCAGTTCTTC	CASSHLPAEQFF	.	once	TRBV28	TRBJ2-1
TGTGCCAGCAGTTACGGGACTAGCGGGAGCAATGAGCAGTTCTTC	CASSYGTSGSNEQFF	TRBD2	.	TRBV28	TRBJ2-1
TGTGCCAGCAGTTCAAGTGGACCCTCCGTGGCTATTCCCCAGCATTTT	CASSSSGPSVAIPQHF	.	.	TRBV28	TRBJ1-5
TGTGCCAGCAGCCCGACGGTGTCGCGGAAAAACATTCAGTACTTC	CASSPTVSRKNIQYF	.	.	TRBV7-2	TRBJ2-4
TGTGCCAGCAGTAAAGGGGGCTCAGGGCAGCCCCAGCATTTT	CASSKGGSGQPQHF	TRBD1	.	TRBV6-5	TRBJ1-5
TGTGCCAGCAGTTTAGATGGGGCTAATGAAAAACTGTTTTTT	CASSLDGANEKLFF	.	.	TRBV27	TRBJ1-4
TGTGCCAGCAAGGACAGGGACACTGAAGCTTTCTTT	CASKDRDTEAFF	TRBD1	few	TRBV6-1	TRBJ1-1
TGTGCCAGCAGCTGGGAGGTGGCAGACCCCTACGAGCAGTACTTC	CASSWEVADPYEQYF	.	.	TRBV7-9	TRBJ2-7
TGTGCCAGCAGCCCGGAGGGGGGCCCTGAAGCTTTCTTT	CASSPEGGPEAFF	.	.	TRBV7-3	TRBJ1-1
TGTGCCAGCAGTTACTCCCCCGACAGCCCTATTGAAGCTTTCTTT	CASSYSPDSPIEAFF	.	.	TRBV6-5	TRBJ1-1
TGTGCCAGCAGCTTATCGCTAGCGGGAGTAGATACGCAGTATTTT	CASSLSLAGVDTQYF	TRBD2	.	TRBV7-3	TRBJ2-3
TGCGCCAGCAGCCAATGGACAGGGGACGGCGAGCAGTACTTC	CASSQWTGDGEQYF	TRBD1	.	TRBV4-1	TRBJ2-7
TGTGCCATCAGGAGGGGTCGTGGGGAGACCCAGTACTTC	CAIRRGRGETQYF	.	.	TRBV10-3	TRBJ2-5
TGTGCCAGCAGCTTAAGACTAGCGGACCTAAATGAGCAGTTCTTC	CASSLRLADLNEQFF	TRBD2	once	TRBV7-7	TRBJ2-1
TGTGCCAGTAGTATGGGACTAGCGGGACTCTATGAGCAGTTCTTC	CASSMGLAGLYEQFF	TRBD2	.	TRBV19	TRBJ2-1
TGTGCCAGCAGCCCCTGGCCCGGGGAGCTGTTTTTT	CASSPWPGELFF	.	.	TRBV27	TRBJ2-2
TGCGCCAGCAGCCCCCCCGTTGTGGGAGAAAGTACCGGGGAGCTGTTTTTT	CASSPPVVGESTGELFF	.	.	TRBV5-1	TRBJ2-2
TGTGCCAGCAGTTCCCCCTCCCGCACAGATACGCAGTATTTT	CASSSPSRTDTQYF	.	.	TRBV28	TRBJ2-3
TGTGCCAGCACCTTCGGACGGGGGATGAACACTGAAGCTTTCTTT	CASTFGRGMNTEAFF	.	.	TRBV9	TRBJ1-1
TGTGCCAGCAGCCCGGGACTAGCGGGAGTTCTATACGAGCAGTACTTC	CASSPGLAGVLYEQYF	TRBD2	.	TRBV7-8	TRBJ2-7
TGTGCCAGCAGCCCGACGGACAGGGCGACTTCCTACAATGAGCAGTTCTTC	CASSPTDRATSYNEQFF	TRBD1	.	TRBV11-2	TRBJ2-1